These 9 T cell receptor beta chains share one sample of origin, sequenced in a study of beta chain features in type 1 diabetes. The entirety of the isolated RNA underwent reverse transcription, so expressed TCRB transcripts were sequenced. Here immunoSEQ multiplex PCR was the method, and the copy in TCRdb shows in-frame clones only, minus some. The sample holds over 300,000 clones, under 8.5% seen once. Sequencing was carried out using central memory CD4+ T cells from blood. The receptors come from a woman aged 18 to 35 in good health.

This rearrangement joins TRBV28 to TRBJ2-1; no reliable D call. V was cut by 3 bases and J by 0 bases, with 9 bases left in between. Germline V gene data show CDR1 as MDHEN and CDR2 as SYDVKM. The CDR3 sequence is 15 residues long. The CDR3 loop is CASSLTESSYNEQFF. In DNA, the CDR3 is TGTGCCAGCAGTTTGACGGAGAGCTCCTACAATGAGCAGTTCTTC.

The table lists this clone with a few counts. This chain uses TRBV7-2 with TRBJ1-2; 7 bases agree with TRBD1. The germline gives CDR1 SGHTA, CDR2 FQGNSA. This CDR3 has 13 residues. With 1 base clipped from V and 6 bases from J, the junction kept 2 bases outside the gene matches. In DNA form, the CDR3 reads TGTGCCAGCAGCTTAGGACAGGGCGATGGCTACACCTTC. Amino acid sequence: CASSLGQGDGYTF.

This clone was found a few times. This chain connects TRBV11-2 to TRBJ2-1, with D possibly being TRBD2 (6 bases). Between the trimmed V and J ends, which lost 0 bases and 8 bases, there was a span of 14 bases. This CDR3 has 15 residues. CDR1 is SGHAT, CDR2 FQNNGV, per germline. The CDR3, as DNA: TGTGCCAGCAGCTTAGAACGACTAGGAAATTATGAGCAGTTCTTC. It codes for CASSLERLGNYEQFF.

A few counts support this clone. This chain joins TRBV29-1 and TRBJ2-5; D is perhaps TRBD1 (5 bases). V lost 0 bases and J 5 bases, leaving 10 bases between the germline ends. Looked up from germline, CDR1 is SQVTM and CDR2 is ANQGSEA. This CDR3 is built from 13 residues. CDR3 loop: CSVEENKGETQYF. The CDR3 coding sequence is TGCAGCGTTGAAGAAAATAAGGGGGAGACCCAGTACTTC.

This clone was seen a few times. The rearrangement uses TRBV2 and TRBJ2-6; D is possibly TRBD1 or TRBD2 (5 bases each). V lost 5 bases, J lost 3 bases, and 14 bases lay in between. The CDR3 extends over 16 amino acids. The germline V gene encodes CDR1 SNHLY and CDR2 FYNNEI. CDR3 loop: CASSRTGDGGANVLTF. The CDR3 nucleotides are TGTGCCAGCAGTAGGACCGGGGACGGTGGGGCCAACGTCCTGACTTTC.

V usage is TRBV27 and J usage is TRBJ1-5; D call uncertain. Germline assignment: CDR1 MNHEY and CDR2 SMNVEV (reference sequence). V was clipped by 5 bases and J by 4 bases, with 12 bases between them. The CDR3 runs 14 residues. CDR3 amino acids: CASSRTAVNQPQHF. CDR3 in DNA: TGTGCCAGCAGTCGCACAGCAGTTAATCAGCCCCAGCATTTT.

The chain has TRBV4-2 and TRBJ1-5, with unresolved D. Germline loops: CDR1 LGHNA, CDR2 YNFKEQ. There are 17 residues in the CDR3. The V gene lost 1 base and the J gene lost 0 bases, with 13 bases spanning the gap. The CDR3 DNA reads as TGTGCCAGCAGCCAAGTAGCTGGATCCTTTAGCAATCAGCCCCAGCATTTT. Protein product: CASSQVAGSFSNQPQHF.

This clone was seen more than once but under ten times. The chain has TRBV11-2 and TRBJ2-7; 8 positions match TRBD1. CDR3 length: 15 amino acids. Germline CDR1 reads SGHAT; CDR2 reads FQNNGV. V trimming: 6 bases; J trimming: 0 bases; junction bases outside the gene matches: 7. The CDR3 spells CASSTGTGSSYEQYF. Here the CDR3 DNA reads TGTGCCAGCAGTACCGGGACAGGAAGCTCCTACGAGCAGTACTTC.

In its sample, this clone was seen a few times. The CDR3 is CASSVGGSYTGELFF. DNA for the CDR3: TGTGCCAGCAGTGTCGGGGGAAGTTACACCGGGGAGCTGTTTTTT. This chain connects TRBV2 to TRBJ2-2; possibly TRBD2 for D (6 bases). The CDR3 contains 15 residues. V shed 4 bases and J shed 3 bases, with 12 bases lying between them. Germline V gene lookup returns CDR1 SNHLY and CDR2 FYNNEI.